A single sample gave rise to the 30 T cell receptor beta chains below, sequenced in a study of spatial heterogeneity in lung cancer. TCRdb fed the 5' RACE reads into MiXCR, producing one record per CDR3 protein. This sample yields about 36,000 distinct CDR3 sequences, of which approximately 8% are seen a single time; about 9.2% belongs to the top ten. Time point given: blood at routine non-recurrence follow-up after resection. This specimen consisted of PBMCs, obtained at follow-up. These receptors were taken from a male donor with early-stage non-small cell lung cancer.

This clonotype was seen repeatedly, ten times or more. V is TRBV7-9 and J is TRBJ1-1; possible D gene TRBD1, 5 bases. CDR1 and CDR2 (germline): SEHNR, FQNEAQ (reference sequence). The CDR3 extends over 13 amino acids. Trimming cost V 4 bases and J 10 bases, with 16 bases left between them. The CDR3 region is CASSWDEPGGAFF. The CDR3, as DNA: TGTGCCAGCAGCTGGGACGAGCCGGGGGGAGCTTTCTTT.

This clonotype was counted a few times. The chain links TRBV30 to TRBJ2-5, with 9 bases aligning to TRBD1. The CDR3 extends over 15 amino acids. Germline lookup yields CDR1 GTSNPN and CDR2 SVGIG (reference sequence). The CDR3, as DNA: TGTGCTGGCCCGAGGGACAGGGTCTTAGGGGAGACCCAGTACTTC. Translation: CAGPRDRVLGETQYF.

This clonotype has ten or more counts. V gene TRBV30 combines with J gene TRBJ1-6; 7 bases align to TRBD1. V was pared by 0 bases and J by 5 bases, with 7 bases of the junction left unmatched. The length of the CDR3 is 16 residues. The germline CDR1 and CDR2 sequences are GTSNPN and SVGIG (reference sequence). The CDR3 region is CAWSVLGTADNSPLHF. CDR3 in DNA: TGTGCCTGGAGTGTACTCGGGACAGCTGATAATTCACCCCTCCACTTT.

In its sample, this clonotype was seen many times. The chain combines TRBV7-6 with TRBJ2-7; tentatively, D is TRBD1 (6 bases). The CDR3 has 14 amino acids. Trimming left V 2 bases short and J 6 bases short, with 14 bases between. Germline CDR1 is SGHVS and CDR2 is FNYEAQ. The CDR3 sequence: CASSLFGGQREQYF. In DNA, the CDR3 is TGTGCCAGCAGCTTATTTGGCGGACAGCGCGAGCAGTACTTC.

In this sample, this clonotype turned up a few times. The chain joins TRBV12-3 or TRBV12-4 to TRBJ2-3, with D hard to call. The CDR3 contains 14 residues. Trimming shortened V by 3 bases and J by 1 base, and 8 bases separated the two germline ends. The CDR3 reads CASSFGYGTDTQYF. The CDR3 DNA follows: TGTGCCAGCAGTTTTGGTTACGGCACAGATACGCAGTATTTT.

This clonotype has a count of ten or more. The V and J genes are TRBV19 and TRBJ1-6, with D possibly matching TRBD1 (6 bases). Germline loops: CDR1 LNHDA, CDR2 SQIVND (reference sequence). This CDR3 contains 15 residues. V was trimmed by 4 bases and J by 8 bases, leaving 15 bases between them. CDR3 region: CASSRTSDRDSPLHF. CDR3 DNA sequence: TGTGCCAGTAGTAGAACATCGGACAGAGATTCACCCCTCCACTTT.

The rearrangement uses TRBV11-2 and TRBJ2-5; no clear D gene. Germline CDR1 and CDR2: SGHAT and FQNNGV. The CDR3 covers 12 residues. Trimming removed 5 bases at V and 0 bases at J, with 4 bases between. This CDR3 is CASSQNQETQYF. CDR3 DNA sequence: TGTGCCAGCAGCCAAAACCAAGAGACCCAGTACTTC.

This clonotype was detected many times. The chain carries TRBV6-2 or TRBV6-3 and TRBJ1-6, with D perhaps TRBD1 (6 bases). The CDR3 consists of 15 residues. The ends were cut back, 4 bases at V and 7 bases at J, with 14 bases in the middle. CDR1 is MNHEY, CDR2 SVGEGT, per germline. CDR3 bases: TGTGCCAGCAGTTGGACAGTGCTGGGGAATTCACCCCTCCACTTT. Translation: CASSWTVLGNSPLHF.

There are many counts of this clonotype. The chain couples TRBV24-1 to TRBJ2-5; a weak D match, TRBD2 (6 bases). Germline V gene sequence: CDR1 KGHDR, CDR2 SFDVKD. There are 15 residues in the CDR3. Trimming took 0 bases from V and 4 from J, leaving 11 bases between them. This CDR3 reads CATSDLRRRGETQYF. The DNA of the CDR3 is TGTGCCACCAGTGATTTGCGACGGCGGGGAGAGACCCAGTACTTC.

Ten or more counts support this clonotype. This chain uses TRBV11-2 with TRBJ2-3, with D possibly TRBD1 on 6 matching bases. Germline loops: CDR1 SGHAT, CDR2 FQNNGV. The CDR3 is 14 amino acids. Trimming stripped 1 base from V and 4 bases from J, with 9 bases between. CDR3 region: CASSLVRGADTQYF. The CDR3 nucleotides are TGTGCCAGCAGCTTAGTCAGGGGCGCAGATACGCAGTATTTT.

This clonotype showed up many times. This sequence joins TRBV20-1 and TRBJ2-2; no clear D gene. CDR1 DFQATT and CDR2 SNEGSKA come from the germline V gene (reference sequence). Trimming cost V 7 bases and J 2 bases, with 17 bases left between them. CDR3 length: 15 amino acids. CDR3 region: CSDPPWLRNTGELFF. The CDR3 coding sequence is TGCAGTGACCCCCCGTGGCTACGAAACACCGGGGAGCTGTTTTTT.

This clonotype was observed many times. J is TRBJ1-5 and V is TRBV10-3, with 7 bases that match TRBD1. The CDR3 has 16 amino acids. Germline V lookup: CDR1 ENHRY, CDR2 SYGVKD. V lost 4 bases to trimming and J lost 5 bases; unmatched junction nucleotides: 11. The CDR3 DNA reads TGTGCCATCAGTGTAGGGGAACAGGGGACGGATCAGCCCCAGCATTTT. Protein: CAISVGEQGTDQPQHF.

There are many counts of this clonotype. The V call is TRBV7-6, the J call TRBJ2-2, with D perhaps TRBD2 (6 bases). V lost 1 base to trimming and J lost 4 bases, with 7 bases between them. This CDR3 region has 14 residues. Germline-derived CDR1 and CDR2 are SGHVS and FNYEAQ. The CDR3 sequence: CASSLGTTTGELFF. CDR3 DNA: TGTGCCAGCAGCTTAGGGACTACCACCGGGGAGCTGTTTTTT.

Concerning this clonotype: This may be a read error, as it is one base from a much larger clone. The gene calls are TRBV12-3 or TRBV12-4 and TRBJ2-1; D gene unclear. CDR3 size: 13 residues. CDR3 DNA: TGTGGCAGCAGTTTAAGTGGGGTGCATGAGCAGTTCTTC. This gives the protein CGSSLSGVHEQFF.

This clonotype came up many times. The chain employs TRBV2 and TRBJ2-1; D is unclear. CDR1 SNHLY and CDR2 FYNNEI come from the germline V gene. CDR3 size: 13 residues. V lost 4 bases and J lost 4, with 8 bases in between. CDR3: CASSGYQYNEQFF. Written as DNA, the CDR3 is TGTGCCAGCAGTGGGTATCAGTACAATGAGCAGTTCTTC.

This clonotype was observed at least ten times. The chain combines TRBV30 with TRBJ2-1; D call uncertain. CDR1 is GTSNPN, CDR2 SVGIG, per germline (reference sequence). Trimming left V 0 bases short and J 7 bases short, with 7 bases between. The CDR3 covers 12 residues. The CDR3 DNA follows: TGTGCCTGGAGTGTGTCGTCGAATGAGCAGTTCTTC. Residues: CAWSVSSNEQFF.

This clonotype is medium-sized in the sample. At one boundary the junction diverges from the germline segment, which might be a read error. The gene calls are TRBV11-1 and TRBJ2-1; D not certain. This CDR3 is 11 amino acids long. Per the germline V gene, CDR1 is SGHAT and CDR2 is FQDESV (reference sequence). CDR3 protein: CASSLGPYLLF. CDR3 DNA: TGTGCCAGCAGCTTAGGCCCCTATCTCCTCTTC.

There are a few counts of this clonotype. The gene calls are TRBV11-2 and TRBJ2-3; D remains ambiguous. Germline CDR1 is SGHAT and CDR2 is FQNNGV. CDR3 size: 13 residues. Trimming stripped 6 bases from V and 4 bases from J, with 11 bases between. The CDR3 reads CASSHTLADTQYF. The CDR3 coding sequence is TGTGCCAGCAGTCATACCCTAGCAGATACGCAGTATTTT.

This clonotype has ten or more counts. The V and J genes are TRBV27 and TRBJ2-7; D gene ambiguous. Germline V lookup: CDR1 MNHEY, CDR2 SMNVEV (reference sequence). V lost 0 bases and J lost 2, with 5 bases in between. The CDR3 is 13 residues long. DNA for the CDR3: TGTGCCAGCAGTTTATCCAGTACCTACGAGCAGTACTTC. Its protein is CASSLSSTYEQYF.

This clonotype was seen at least ten times. This chain uses TRBV9 with TRBJ2-5; D remains ambiguous. V lost 1 base and J 1 base, leaving 8 bases between the germline ends. The CDR3 loop spans 14 amino acids. Germline CDR1 reads SGDLS; CDR2 reads YYNGEE. CDR3 loop: CASSVSQTQETQYF. The CDR3 coding sequence is TGTGCCAGCAGCGTATCCCAGACCCAAGAGACCCAGTACTTC.

This clonotype was observed at least ten times. The chain combines TRBV7-9 with TRBJ1-5; TRBD1 matches at 8 bases. The germline gives CDR1 SEHNR, CDR2 FQNEAQ (reference sequence). The CDR3 is 17 amino acids. The trim removed 4 bases at V and 0 bases at J, leaving 8 bases unmatched. CDR3 loop: CASSSMTGDNSNQPQHF. CDR3 DNA: TGTGCCAGCAGCTCCATGACAGGGGATAATAGCAATCAGCCCCAGCATTTT.

The V and J genes are TRBV12-3 or TRBV12-4 and TRBJ2-2; perhaps TRBD1 as D (5 bases). The CDR3 is 15 residues long. V dropped 6 bases and J dropped 3 bases, with 14 bases sitting between them. The CDR3 reads CASSPTVADTGELFF. The CDR3 DNA reads TGTGCCAGCAGCCCGACAGTGGCGGACACCGGGGAGCTGTTTTTT.

This clonotype was recorded many times. This chain connects TRBV11-2 to TRBJ2-5; 13 nucleotides line up with TRBD2. Trimming at V came to 6 bases and at J to 2 bases, leaving 12 bases not matched to a gene. The CDR3 has 18 residues. CDR1 and CDR2 (germline): SGHAT, FQNNGV. The CDR3 here is CASSRTGLAGALQETQYF. The CDR3 coding sequence is TGTGCCAGCAGTCGAACCGGACTAGCGGGGGCCCTACAAGAGACCCAGTACTTC.

This clonotype was counted at least ten times. V usage is TRBV2 and J usage is TRBJ2-5; D possibly corresponds to TRBD2 (5 bases). Trimming shortened V by 7 bases and J by 0 bases, and 9 bases separated the two germline ends. The CDR3 has 13 amino acids. CDR1 SNHLY and CDR2 FYNNEI come from the germline V gene. CDR3 protein: CASTLDYQETQYF. The CDR3 region has the DNA TGTGCCAGCACCTTGGACTACCAAGAGACCCAGTACTTC.

This clonotype was seen ten or more times. V usage is TRBV10-2 and J usage is TRBJ1-3; possibly TRBD1 for D (6 bases). CDR3 length: 13 residues. Trimming removed 8 bases at V and 0 bases at J, with 8 bases between. Germline CDR1 is WSHSY and CDR2 is SAAADI. In DNA, the CDR3 is TGCGCCAGCGGACAGAGCTCTGGAAACACCATATATTTT. It translates to CASGQSSGNTIYF.

The rearrangement joins TRBV29-1 to TRBJ2-3; D is unclear. Between the trimmed V and J ends, which lost 0 bases and 5 bases, there was a span of 6 bases. The germline V gene has CDR1 SQVTM and CDR2 ANQGSEA. CDR3 size: 12 residues. The CDR3 region is CSVEDRKDTQYF. CDR3 coding DNA: TGCAGCGTTGAAGACCGTAAAGATACGCAGTATTTT.

This clonotype has ten or more counts. The V and J genes are TRBV5-1 and TRBJ2-5, with 10 bases lining up with TRBD2. V gave up 3 bases and J gave up 5 bases; unmatched junction bases: 7. Germline assignment: CDR1 SGHRS and CDR2 YFSETQ. CDR3 size: 15 residues. In DNA form, the CDR3 reads TGCGCCAGCAGCTCACTAGCGGGGCTGGAGGAGACCCAGTACTTC. Encoded protein: CASSSLAGLEETQYF. Filled out from reference TRBV5-1 and TRBJ2-5, the complete variable domain reads KAGVTQTPRYLIKTRGQQVTLSCSPISGHRSVSWYQQTPGQGLQFLFEYFSETQRNKGNFPGRFSGRQFSNSRSEMNVSTLELGDSALYLCASSSLAGLEETQYFGPGTRLLVL.

The sample holds many counts of this clonotype. This chain connects TRBV6-5 to TRBJ1-4; the D gene is possibly TRBD1 (6 bases). Germline V gene sequence: CDR1 MNHEY, CDR2 SVGAGI. The CDR3 covers 15 residues. The V and J ends lost 8 bases and 4 bases respectively, with 17 bases between them. The CDR3 region is CASAVFGQYNEKLFF. The CDR3 region has the DNA TGTGCCAGCGCAGTATTCGGACAGTATAATGAAAAACTGTTTTTT.

This clonotype was found many times. The chain links TRBV5-1 to TRBJ1-5; TRBD1 matches at 9 bases. This CDR3 is 14 amino acids long. CDR1 is SGHRS, CDR2 YFSETQ, per germline. The ends lost 3 bases at V and 8 bases at J; junction bases unmatched: 6. The CDR3 DNA is TGCGCCAGCAGCTCGGGACAGGGTGAAGAGCCCCAGCATTTT. As protein: CASSSGQGEEPQHF. The full variable domain, its missing parts supplied by reference TRBV5-1 and TRBJ1-5, is KAGVTQTPRYLIKTRGQQVTLSCSPISGHRSVSWYQQTPGQGLQFLFEYFSETQRNKGNFPGRFSGRQFSNSRSEMNVSTLELGDSALYLCASSSGQGEEPQHFGDGTRLSIL.

This clonotype was seen repeatedly, ten times or more. The chain is built from TRBV5-1 and TRBJ2-5; TRBD2 is a possible D gene (6 bases). The CDR3 totals 16 residues. The germline gives CDR1 SGHRS, CDR2 YFSETQ. With 5 bases removed from V and 5 bases from J, the gap between germline ends came to 22 bases. The CDR3 DNA reads TGCGCCAGCAGACCCTCGAGGGACGGGAGAAGGGAGACCCAGTACTTC. Translating it yields CASRPSRDGRRETQYF.